This TCR beta chain was sequenced in a study of T-cell reconstitution after alpha-beta-depleted transplantation in children. Study-wide findings and caveats: After transplant, high TCRbeta diversity at day 60 in some patients arose from surviving recipient T cells and thymic progenitors. Where alpha-beta T cells came from about two months after transplant was reportedly several hundred expanded graft clones. At one year after transplant, newly produced T cells mostly accounted for T-cell counts and diversity.

Preparation of the TCRbeta library used unique molecular identifiers. TCRdb re-derived calls from the PCR reads in MiXCR, one entry per CDR3 protein. This sample has just over 950,000 distinct CDR3 sequences, with roughly 29% found just once. This clonotype was detected a few times. Its matching antigen is unknown. Trimming at V came to 4 bases and at J to 2 bases, leaving 6 bases not matched to a gene. The CDR3 runs 16 residues. Germline CDR1 is SGDLS and CDR2 is YYNGEE. The source material was PBMCs, mostly from graft donor cells, sampled 360 days after TCRalphabeta/CD19-depleted stem cell transplant. The chain links TRBV9 to TRBJ2-3; TRBD1 agrees at 11 bases. The origin of this receptor is a boy less than two years old who had a stem cell transplant for SCID, so the T cells may come from the graft donor. In nucleotides, the CDR3 is TGTGCCAGCAGCTTGGGGACAGGGGGGACCACAGATACGCAGTATTTT. Its translation: CASSLGTGGTTDTQYF.